A single TCR beta chain is shown here with its context. The antigen remains unidentified. This table comes from immunoSEQ multiplex PCR, and its TCRdb copy is limited to in-frame clones, with some not included. Seen here are 140,000 or so clones, under 95% observed once, and the top ten hold roughly 7.5%. These data originate in a study of T cell responses to AZD1222 COVID-19 vaccine. Study-wide points: CD4 TCRs covered the whole spike, strongest at regions 160-218 and 743-854.

The CDR3 is 12 residues long. CDR1 MNHEY and CDR2 SMNVEV come from the germline V gene (reference sequence). V was cut by 5 bases and J by 5 bases, with 9 bases left in between. This sample comprised peripheral blood, obtained 28 days after the second dose of the MenACWY control vaccine. The TCR sequence derives from an adult who received the MenACWY meningococcal vaccine as a control. The V call is TRBV27, the J call TRBJ2-5; perhaps TRBD2 as D (5 bases). CDR3: CASSTGLETQYF. The CDR3 DNA reads as TGTGCCAGCAGTACGGGGTTGGAGACCCAGTACTTC.